This T cell receptor beta chain was profiled in a study of shared clonotypes between healthy human individuals. Germline V gives CDR1 SEHNR, CDR2 FQNEAQ (reference sequence). Trimming at V came to 4 bases and at J to 2 bases, leaving 10 bases not matched to a gene. The CDR3 totals 17 residues. General study findings and limits: Shared clonotypes: 4.5% to 5% naive CD4, roughly 3.5% naive CD8, around 2.2% memory CD4, about 0.41% memory CD8. Since donors were few, the genetic and exposure-history diversity represented was limited.

CD45RO-negative CD8 cells positively selected for CCR7 made up the naive population, which excluded terminally differentiated effector memory CD45RA+ cells. Assay: immunoSEQ multiplex PCR; the TCRdb copy retains only in-frame clones and omits some. The table includes some 2 million clones, less than 95% detected once. Comments on this clone: Its antigen is as yet unknown.

This sequence originates from a man in his late teens or twenties in good health. The sequencing sample was made of naive CD8+ T cells sorted from blood. The V and J genes are TRBV7-9 and TRBJ2-3; 9 bases match TRBD2. CDR3 in amino acids: CASSSHGVAGATDTQYF. CDR3 in DNA: TGTGCCAGCAGCTCCCACGGGGTAGCGGGGGCCACAGATACGCAGTATTTT.